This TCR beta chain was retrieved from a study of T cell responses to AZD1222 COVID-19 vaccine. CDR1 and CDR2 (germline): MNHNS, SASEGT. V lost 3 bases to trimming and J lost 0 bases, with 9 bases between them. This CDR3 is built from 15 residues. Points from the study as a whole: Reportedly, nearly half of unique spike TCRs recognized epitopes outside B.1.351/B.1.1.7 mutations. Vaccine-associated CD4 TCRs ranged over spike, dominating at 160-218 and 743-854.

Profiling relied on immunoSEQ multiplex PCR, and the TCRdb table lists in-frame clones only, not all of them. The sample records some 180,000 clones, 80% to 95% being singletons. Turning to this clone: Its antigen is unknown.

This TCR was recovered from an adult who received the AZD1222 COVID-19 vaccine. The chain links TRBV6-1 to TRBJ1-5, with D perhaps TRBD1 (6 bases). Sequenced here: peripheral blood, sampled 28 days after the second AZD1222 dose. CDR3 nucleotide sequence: TGTGCCAGCAGTGAGTGGGGACATAGCAATCAGCCCCAGCATTTT. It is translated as CASSEWGHSNQPQHF.